A single sample is the source of the 25 T cell receptor beta chains below, sequenced in a study of cytomegalovirus exposure and HLA in healthy donors. PCR was performed using 60 Vbeta and 13 Jbeta primers. Generated by immunoSEQ multiplex PCR, the TCRdb table keeps only in-frame clones and is missing some. The data contain around 120,000 clones, roughly 80% of them seen just once; the ten biggest clones take up 30%. Sequences were obtained from PBMCs. These receptors were collected from a man between 60 and 75 years old in good health and CMV-seropositive.

The chain couples TRBV28 to TRBJ1-2; 8 bases are a match to TRBD1. V lost 2 bases, J lost 7 bases, and 6 bases stayed unmatched. The length of the CDR3 is 14 residues. CDR1 and CDR2 (germline): MDHEN, SYDVKM. The CDR3 loop is CASSLGTGSFGYTF. The CDR3 bases are TGTGCCAGCAGTTTAGGGACAGGAAGTTTTGGCTACACCTTC.

V usage is TRBV25-1 and J usage is TRBJ1-4; weak D call: TRBD1 (6 bases). Trimming shortened V by 4 bases and J by 4 bases, and 13 bases separated the two germline ends. CDR1 and CDR2 from the germline V gene are MGHDK and SYGVNS. The CDR3 has 15 amino acids. The CDR3 spells CASSVSGAGNEKLFF. For the CDR3, the DNA is TGTGCCAGCAGTGTTTCAGGGGCGGGTAATGAAAAACTGTTTTTT.

The chain recombines TRBV18 with TRBJ1-3; 9 bases fit TRBD1. CDR1 KGHSH and CDR2 LQKENI come from the germline V gene. The trim removed 4 bases at V and 4 bases at J, leaving 8 bases unmatched. The CDR3 has 16 amino acids. The CDR3 is CASSLTGTGIGNTIYF. CDR3 in DNA: TGTGCCAGCTCACTCACCGGGACAGGGATCGGAAACACCATATATTTT. The full variable domain, in which reference TRBV18 and TRBJ1-3 provide the parts outside the CDR3, is NAGVMQNPRHLVRRRGQEARLRCSPMKGHSHVYWYRQLPEEGLKFMVYLQKENIIDESGMPKERFSAEFPKEGPSILRIQQVVRGDSAAYFCASSLTGTGIGNTIYFGEGSWLTVV.

The chain carries TRBV5-1 and TRBJ2-1; 13 bases are a match to TRBD2. Germline lookup yields CDR1 SGHRS and CDR2 YFSETQ. CDR3 size: 16 residues. V lost 5 bases to trimming and J lost 7 bases; unmatched junction nucleotides: 9. CDR3: CASRVGLAGDGNEQFF. DNA for the CDR3: TGCGCCAGCAGAGTCGGACTAGCGGGAGATGGGAATGAGCAGTTCTTC.

The genes are TRBV5-1 and TRBJ1-4; D remains unclear. CDR1 and CDR2 (germline): SGHRS, YFSETQ. CDR3 length: 16 amino acids. With 3 bases removed from V and 8 bases from J, the gap between germline ends came to 20 bases. The chain's CDR3 is CASSWTSVSGEEKLFF. The CDR3 DNA follows: TGCGCCAGCAGCTGGACTTCGGTCAGCGGAGAGGAAAAACTGTTTTTT.

This clone was counted only a few times. The V gene is TRBV4-1, the J gene TRBJ2-6, with TRBD1 matching 9 bases. Germline CDR1 is MGHRA and CDR2 is YSYEKL. This CDR3 is built from 18 residues. Unmatched junction bases numbered 8, after V lost 3 bases and J lost 2 bases. CDR3 amino acids: CASSQPGQGQPGANVLTF. The CDR3 bases are TGCGCCAGCAGCCAGCCCGGACAGGGGCAACCTGGGGCCAACGTCCTGACTTTC.

The chain's CDR3 is CASSLGSGRNIQYF. DNA of the CDR3: TGTGCCAGCAGTTTGGGGAGCGGGAGAAACATTCAGTACTTC. The V gene is TRBV28, the J gene TRBJ2-4, with 8 bases matching TRBD2. The CDR3 is made up of 14 amino acids. CDR1 and CDR2 (germline): MDHEN, SYDVKM. Trimming cost V 3 bases and J 6 bases; bases outside gene matches: 4.

This clone was counted between two and nine times. This chain uses TRBV5-1 with TRBJ1-1, with D perhaps TRBD1 (5 bases). Trimming cost V 4 bases and J 1 base, with 11 bases left between them. CDR3 size: 14 residues. Germline lookup yields CDR1 SGHRS and CDR2 YFSETQ. Here the CDR3 DNA reads TGCGCCAGCAGCCACAACCAGGGGAACACTGAAGCTTTCTTT. Translating gives CASSHNQGNTEAFF.

To note about this clone: A read error may produce the germline difference seen at one junction end. The CDR3 region is CASSLAPSGQETQYF. CDR3 sequence (DNA): TGTGCTAGCAGCTTGGCCCCATCGGGCCAAGAGACCCAGTACTTC. The J gene is TRBJ2-5, the V gene TRBV7-7; D unclear. Germline CDR1 SSHAT, CDR2 FNYEAQ (reference sequence). The CDR3 is 15 amino acids.

The chain carries TRBV7-2 and TRBJ2-3; 9 bases are a match to TRBD1. The CDR3 contains 16 residues. J gave up 4 bases and V 7 bases, and 12 bases lay outside the gene matches. CDR1 is SGHTA, CDR2 FQGNSA, per germline. The CDR3 spells CASTLWGTGSSDTQYF. DNA for the CDR3: TGTGCCAGCACCCTATGGGGGACAGGGTCATCAGATACGCAGTATTTT.

V and J are TRBV2 and TRBJ2-2; 11 bases line up with TRBD2. After removal of 6 bases from V and 7 bases from J, the junction contained 4 bases not matched to a gene. The CDR3 has 14 amino acids. The germline V gene encodes CDR1 SNHLY and CDR2 FYNNEI. CDR3 protein: CASRLAGAGGELFF. The CDR3 region has the DNA TGTGCCAGCAGACTAGCGGGGGCCGGCGGGGAGCTGTTTTTT.

CDR3 sequence: CASSSGQVYGYTF. In nucleotides, the CDR3 is TGTGCCAGCAGCTCAGGACAAGTCTATGGCTACACCTTC. The chain couples TRBV7-8 to TRBJ1-2; the D gene is possibly TRBD1 (5 bases). CDR3 length: 13 residues. Germline CDR1 is SGHVS and CDR2 is FQNEAQ. Trimming stripped 4 bases from V and 4 bases from J, with 10 bases between. Supplemented by reference TRBV7-8 and TRBJ1-2, the full variable domain reads GAGVSQSPRYKVAKRGQDVALRCDPISGHVSLFWYQQALGQGPEFLTYFQNEAQLDKSGLPSDRFFAERPEGSVSTLKIQRTQQEDSAVYLCASSSGQVYGYTFGSGTRLTVV.

A few counts support this clone. J is TRBJ2-1 and V is TRBV4-1; maybe TRBD2 (6 bases). Germline lookup yields CDR1 MGHRA and CDR2 YSYEKL. The V and J ends lost 5 bases and 5 bases respectively, with 19 bases between them. CDR3 length: 16 residues. Here the CDR3 reads CASSAGTYDSNNEQFF. The DNA for the CDR3 is TGCGCCAGCAGCGCGGGGACCTACGATTCGAACAATGAGCAGTTCTTC.

CDR3 in amino acids: CASIGRDQETQYF. As DNA, the CDR3 is TGCGCCAGCATTGGGAGGGACCAAGAGACCCAGTACTTC. The chain couples TRBV5-1 to TRBJ2-5; TRBD2 matches 7 bases. CDR1 is SGHRS, CDR2 YFSETQ, per germline. V was clipped by 6 bases and J by 0 bases; unmatched bases: 2. The CDR3 is 13 amino acids.

The genes are TRBV7-9 and TRBJ2-1, with a possible D match to TRBD2 (5 bases). The V gene lost 1 base and the J gene lost 7 bases, with 14 bases spanning the gap. The CDR3 covers 15 residues. Germline V gene lookup returns CDR1 SEHNR and CDR2 FQNEAQ (reference sequence). The DNA of the CDR3 is TGTGCCAGCAGCTTAGGTCCGGGAAGAGTAAATGAGCAGTTCTTC. Translation: CASSLGPGRVNEQFF.

V gene TRBV7-9 combines with J gene TRBJ1-1, with 8 bases identical to TRBD1. This CDR3 is 15 amino acids long. Trimming cost V 3 bases and J 5 bases; bases outside gene matches: 8. Germline V CDR1 and CDR2: SEHNR, FQNEAQ (reference sequence). The CDR3 coding sequence is TGTGCCAGCAGCTTCGACAGGGGTGGTGGGACTGAAGCTTTCTTT. Translating gives CASSFDRGGGTEAFF.

This clone has more than one count but fewer than ten. The germline gene is not matched at one end of the junction; a read error may be the cause. CDR3 bases: TGTGCCAGCAGCTTCGGTAGCGGCTACACCTTC. Its translation is CASSFGSGYTF. This chain links TRBV15 with TRBJ1-2, with D hard to call. Germline V lookup: CDR1 LNHNV, CDR2 YYDKDF (reference sequence). The CDR3 contains 11 residues.

The chain links TRBV7-9 to TRBJ1-1; TRBD1 is a possible D gene (6 bases). CDR3 length: 14 residues. V dropped 4 bases and J dropped 6 bases, with 15 bases sitting between them. Germline-derived CDR1 and CDR2 are SEHNR and FQNEAQ (reference sequence). CDR3 residues: CASSYSGAGPEAFF. DNA of the CDR3: TGTGCCAGCAGCTATTCAGGGGCAGGACCTGAAGCTTTCTTT.

V and J are TRBV2 and TRBJ2-5, with TRBD1 as a possible D gene (6 bases). The CDR3 is 14 amino acids. V was cut by 4 bases and J by 2 bases, with 11 bases left in between. The V gene's germline CDR1 is SNHLY and CDR2 FYNNEI. CDR3 sequence reads: CASSGGHLQETQYF. The CDR3 DNA sequence: TGTGCCAGCAGTGGGGGACATCTACAAGAGACCCAGTACTTC.

This chain's CDR3 is CASSSGNGLGYGYTF. The DNA of the CDR3 is TGCGCCAGCAGCTCCGGAAACGGGTTGGGCTATGGCTACACCTTC. The chain couples TRBV4-1 to TRBJ1-2; no definite D call. V lost 5 bases, J lost 4 bases, and 17 bases lay in between. Germline-derived CDR1 and CDR2 are MGHRA and YSYEKL. The CDR3 loop spans 15 amino acids.

The CDR3 nucleotides read TGTGCCAGCAGCTCCCAAGCAGGCTTCTTCTACGAGCAGTACTTC. Its translation: CASSSQAGFFYEQYF. The chain uses TRBV5-4 and TRBJ2-7; no definite D call. Looked up from germline, CDR1 is SGHNT and CDR2 is YYREEE (reference sequence). The CDR3 sequence is 15 residues long. V lost 3 bases and J lost 3, with 16 bases in between.

V and J are TRBV6-1 and TRBJ2-2, with 12 bases matching TRBD2. Unmatched junction bases numbered 1, after V lost 2 bases and J lost 6 bases. This CDR3 has 15 residues. Germline CDR1 and CDR2: MNHNS and SASEGT. The CDR3 DNA is TGTGCCAGCAGTGAACTAGCGGGGGGGCCCGGGGAGCTGTTTTTT. It yields the protein CASSELAGGPGELFF.

J is TRBJ1-1 and V is TRBV30; 7 nucleotides align to TRBD1. V shed 7 bases, J shed 2 bases, and the junction held 7 bases outside the gene matches. The CDR3 extends over 13 amino acids. Germline V gene sequence: CDR1 GTSNPN, CDR2 SVGIG (reference sequence). Here the CDR3 DNA reads TGTGCCTCTTTACCAGGGGGAAACACTGAAGCTTTCTTT. Its translation is CASLPGGNTEAFF.

The chain couples TRBV29-1 to TRBJ2-3; no firm D call. CDR1 is SQVTM and CDR2 is ANQGSEA in the germline V gene. The CDR3 runs 13 residues. Trimming removed 6 bases at V and 6 bases at J, with 16 bases between. The CDR3 loop reads CSVAPPGRDTQYF. Written as DNA, the CDR3 is TGCAGCGTCGCCCCGCCAGGCAGGGATACGCAGTATTTT.

The V gene is TRBV10-2, the J gene TRBJ1-6; D unclear. CDR3 size: 13 residues. Trimming removed 6 bases at V and 5 bases at J, with 8 bases between. Per germline, CDR1 WSHSY and CDR2 SAAADI. CDR3 amino acids: CASRDGNNSPLHF. The CDR3 bases are TGCGCCAGCAGGGACGGGAATAATTCACCCCTCCACTTT.